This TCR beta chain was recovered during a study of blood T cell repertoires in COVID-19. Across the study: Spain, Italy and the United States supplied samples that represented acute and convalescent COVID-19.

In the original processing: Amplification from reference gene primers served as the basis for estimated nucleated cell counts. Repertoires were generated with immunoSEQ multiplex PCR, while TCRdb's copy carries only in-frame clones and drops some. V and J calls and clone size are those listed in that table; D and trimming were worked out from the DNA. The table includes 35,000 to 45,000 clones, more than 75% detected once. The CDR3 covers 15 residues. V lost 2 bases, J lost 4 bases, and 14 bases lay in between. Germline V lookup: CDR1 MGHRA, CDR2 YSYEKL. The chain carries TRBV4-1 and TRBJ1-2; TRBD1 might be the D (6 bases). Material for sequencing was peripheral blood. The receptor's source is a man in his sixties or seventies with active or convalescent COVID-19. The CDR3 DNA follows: TGCGCCAGCAGCCAACCGCTCAGGGGAGTCTATGGCTACACCTTC. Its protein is CASSQPLRGVYGYTF.